This T cell receptor (beta chain) was found in a study of blood T cell repertoires in COVID-19. Study background: Sites in the United States, Italy and Spain provided acute and convalescent COVID-19 samples. The analysed material was cDNA or gDNA that came from T cells, B-cell-depleted T cells, or PBMCs.

In the study's own analysis: Researchers report that nucleated cell counts were estimated from reference gene primer amplification. Generated by immunoSEQ multiplex PCR, the TCRdb table keeps only in-frame clones and is missing some. V, J and clone size are taken as reported in that table, and D and trimming were inferred from the DNA itself. Of 150,000 to 200,000 clones in the sample, just over 90% were seen once. The specimen was peripheral blood. The clonotype comes from a man aged 18 to 35 with acute or convalescent COVID-19.

The CDR3 protein is CASSSHLGSPLHF. CDR3 nucleotide sequence: TGTGCCAGCAGCTCCCATCTCGGGTCACCCCTCCACTTT. This sequence joins TRBV9 and TRBJ1-6; no clear D. The CDR3 has 13 amino acids. V lost 4 bases to trimming and J lost 10 bases, with 12 bases between them. Germline V gene sequence: CDR1 SGDLS, CDR2 YYNGEE. The full variable domain, completed using reference TRBV9 and TRBJ1-6, is DSGVTQTPKHLITATGQRVTLRCSPRSGDLSVYWYQQSLDQGLQFLIQYYNGEERAKGNILERFSAQQFPDLHSELNLSSLELGDSALYFCASSSHLGSPLHFGNGTRLTVT.